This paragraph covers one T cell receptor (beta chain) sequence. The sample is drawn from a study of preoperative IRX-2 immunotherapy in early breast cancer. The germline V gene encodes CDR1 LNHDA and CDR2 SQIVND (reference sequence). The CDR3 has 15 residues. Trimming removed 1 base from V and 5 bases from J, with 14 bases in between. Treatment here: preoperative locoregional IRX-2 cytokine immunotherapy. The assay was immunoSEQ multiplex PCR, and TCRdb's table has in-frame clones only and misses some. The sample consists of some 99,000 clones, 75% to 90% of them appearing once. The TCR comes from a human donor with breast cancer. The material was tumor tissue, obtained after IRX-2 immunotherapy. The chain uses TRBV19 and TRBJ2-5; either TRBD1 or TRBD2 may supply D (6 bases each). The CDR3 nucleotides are TGTGCCAGTAGTATAGTACGGGGGCGCCGGGAGACCCAGTACTTC. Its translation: CASSIVRGRRETQYF.